Only one count was recorded for the clone carrying this T cell receptor beta chain. The sample originates from a study of blood T cell repertoires in COVID-19. Background on the study: Sources were T cells, B-cell-depleted T cells, or PBMCs; the material itself was cDNA or gDNA.

The CDR3 consists of 13 residues. V was cut by 0 bases and J by 8 bases, with 10 bases left in between. Germline CDR1 MGHRA, CDR2 YSYEKL. In the study's own analysis: By means of reference gene primer amplification, nucleated cell counts were estimated. This table comes from immunoSEQ multiplex PCR, and its TCRdb copy is limited to in-frame clones, with some not included. The V and J calls and the clone size are those of that table, but D and trimming were determined from the DNA. Here the sample spans 40,000 to 55,000 clones, roughly 84% being singletons. This clonotype was obtained from a man aged 45-60 years with active COVID-19. V and J are TRBV4-1 and TRBJ1-1, with TRBD1 as a possible D gene (5 bases). The material sequenced was peripheral blood. For the CDR3, the DNA is TGCGCCAGCAGCCAAGACATACAGGTAGAAGCTTTCTTT. Protein: CASSQDIQVEAFF.